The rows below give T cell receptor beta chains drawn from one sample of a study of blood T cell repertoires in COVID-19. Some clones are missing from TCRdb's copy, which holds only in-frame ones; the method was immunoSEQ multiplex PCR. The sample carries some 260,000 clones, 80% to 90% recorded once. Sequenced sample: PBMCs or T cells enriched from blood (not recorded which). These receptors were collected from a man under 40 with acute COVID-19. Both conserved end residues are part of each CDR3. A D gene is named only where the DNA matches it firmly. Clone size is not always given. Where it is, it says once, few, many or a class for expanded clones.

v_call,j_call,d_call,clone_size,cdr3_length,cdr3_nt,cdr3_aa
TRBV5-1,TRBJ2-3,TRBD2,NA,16,TGCGCCAGCAGCTTGCCGCTAGCGGGGGCGATAGATACGCAGTATTTT,CASSLPLAGAIDTQYF
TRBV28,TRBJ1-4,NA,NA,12,TGTGCCAGCAGTTTATCATATGAAAAACTGTTTTTT,CASSLSYEKLFF
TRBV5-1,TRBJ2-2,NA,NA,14,TGCGCCAGCAGCTGGGCAACTAGTCCCGGGGAGCTGTTTTTT,CASSWATSPGELFF
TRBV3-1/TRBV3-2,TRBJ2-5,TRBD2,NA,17,TGTGCCAGCAGCCAAGGACCTGGGCGGGGGGACCAAGAGACCCAGTACTTC,CASSQGPGRGDQETQYF
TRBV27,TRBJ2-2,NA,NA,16,TGTGCCAGCAGTTTAATGCGGGCCGCGAACACCGGGGAGCTGTTTTTT,CASSLMRAANTGELFF
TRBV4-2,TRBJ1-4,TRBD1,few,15,TGTGCCAGCAGCCAGGGGACAGGGGCGAATGAAAAACTGTTTTTT,CASSQGTGANEKLFF
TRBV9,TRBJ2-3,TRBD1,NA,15,TGTGCCAGCAGCGCCCCGGGACAGCAAACAGATACGCAGTATTTT,CASSAPGQQTDTQYF
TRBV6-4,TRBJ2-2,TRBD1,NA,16,TGTGCCAGCAGTGAAACCGGGACAGGGGGCACCGGGGAGCTGTTTTTT,CASSETGTGGTGELFF
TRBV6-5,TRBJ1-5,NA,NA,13,TGTGCCAGCAGACTCGACAGAAATCAGCCCCAGCATTTT,CASRLDRNQPQHF
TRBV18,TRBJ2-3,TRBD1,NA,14,TGTGCCAGCTCACCGACAGGGGGCGCAGATACGCAGTATTTT,CASSPTGGADTQYF
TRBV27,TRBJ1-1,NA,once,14,TGTGCCAGCAGTTTTCAGTCAACGAACACTGAAGCTTTCTTT,CASSFQSTNTEAFF
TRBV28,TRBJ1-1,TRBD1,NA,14,TGTGCCAGCAGCCCGGGACAGGGCAACACTGAAGCTTTCTTT,CASSPGQGNTEAFF
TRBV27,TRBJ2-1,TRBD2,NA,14,TGTGCCAGCAGTTATACTAGCGGTTACAATGAGCAGTTCTTC,CASSYTSGYNEQFF
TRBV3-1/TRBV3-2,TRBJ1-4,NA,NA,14,TGTGCCAGCAGCCGTTCCGTCAGTAATGAAAAACTGTTTTTT,CASSRSVSNEKLFF
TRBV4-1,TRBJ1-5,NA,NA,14,TGCGCCAGCAGCCAAGATTCAGGGTTTCAGCCCCAGCATTTT,CASSQDSGFQPQHF
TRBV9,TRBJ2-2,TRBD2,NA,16,TGTGCCAGCAGCGCCCGACTAGCGGCGAACACCGGGGAGCTGTTTTTT,CASSARLAANTGELFF
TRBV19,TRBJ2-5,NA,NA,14,TGTGCCAGTAGCCGCAGGCGATCCTCAGAGACCCAGTACTTC,CASSRRRSSETQYF
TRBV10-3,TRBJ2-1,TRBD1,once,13,TGTGCCATCAGTATGGGACAGAACAATGAGCAGTTCTTC,CAISMGQNNEQFF
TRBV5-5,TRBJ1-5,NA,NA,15,TGTGCCAGCAAGCGGAAACAGGGAGGCAATCAGCCCCAGCATTTT,CASKRKQGGNQPQHF
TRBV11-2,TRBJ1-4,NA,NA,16,TGTGCCAGCAGCTCCTGGACGGGAGCAACTAATGAAAAACTGTTTTTT,CASSSWTGATNEKLFF
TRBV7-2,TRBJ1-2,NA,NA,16,TGTGCCAGCAGCTTATCCCGTGAGAGGAGGAACTATGGCTACACCTTC,CASSLSRERRNYGYTF
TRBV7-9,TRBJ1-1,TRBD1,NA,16,TGTGCCAGCAGTTTACAGGGGACTAATAGGGGGACTGAAGCTTTCTTT,CASSLQGTNRGTEAFF
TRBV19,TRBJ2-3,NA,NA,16,TGTGCCAGTAGTATAGAGGGGGGTGGGCTCTCGGATACGCAGTATTTT,CASSIEGGGLSDTQYF
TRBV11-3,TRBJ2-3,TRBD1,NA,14,TGTGCCAGCAGCTCAGGACAGGGAACAGATACGCAGTATTTT,CASSSGQGTDTQYF
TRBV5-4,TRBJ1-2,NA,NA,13,TGTGCCAGCAGTAACAATCAGGGTAGGGGCTACACCTTC,CASSNNQGRGYTF
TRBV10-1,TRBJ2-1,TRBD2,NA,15,TGCGCCAGCAGCAGGGGCAGCGGGGGGAACAATGAGCAGTTCTTC,CASSRGSGGNNEQFF
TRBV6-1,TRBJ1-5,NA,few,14,TGTGCCAGCAGTGAAGCGGGAGGGAATCAGCCCCAGCATTTT,CASSEAGGNQPQHF
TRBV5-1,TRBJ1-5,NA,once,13,TGCGCCAGCAGCCCCCAAGTAGGAGCGCCCCAGCATTTT,CASSPQVGAPQHF
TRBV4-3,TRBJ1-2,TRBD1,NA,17,TGCGCCAGCAGCCAAGGCGAGACAGGGACCTTGGGGTATGGCTACACCTTC,CASSQGETGTLGYGYTF
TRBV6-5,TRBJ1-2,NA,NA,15,TGTGCCAGCAGTTACTCGGCGGGGGGGAGTTATGGCTACACCTTC,CASSYSAGGSYGYTF
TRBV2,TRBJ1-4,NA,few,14,TGTGCCAGCGGCAGGTTGGGGGAGGGTGAAAAACTGTTTTTT,CASGRLGEGEKLFF
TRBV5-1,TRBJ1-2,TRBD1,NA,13,TGTGCCAGCAGCCAGGGACAGAGACTTGGCTACACCTTC,CASSQGQRLGYTF
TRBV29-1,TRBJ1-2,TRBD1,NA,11,TGCAGCGTCGACAGGGAATATGGCTACACCTTC,CSVDREYGYTF
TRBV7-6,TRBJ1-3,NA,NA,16,TGTGCCAGCAGCCCATTTCACAGGGACTCTGGAAACACCATATATTTT,CASSPFHRDSGNTIYF
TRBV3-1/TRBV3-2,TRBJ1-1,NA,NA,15,TGTGCCAGCAGCCAAGATTTCGGGGGGAACACTGAAGCTTTCTTT,CASSQDFGGNTEAFF
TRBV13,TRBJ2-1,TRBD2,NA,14,TGTGCCAGCAGCCGACTAGCGGGAGGGCGTCCGCCGTTCTTC,CASSRLAGGRPPFF
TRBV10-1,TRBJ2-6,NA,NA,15,TGCGCCAGCAGTAATTCCGTCTCTGGGGCCAACGTCCTGACTTTC,CASSNSVSGANVLTF
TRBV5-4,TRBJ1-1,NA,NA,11,TGTTTGTTTGCGATGAACACTGAAGCTTTCTTT,CLFAMNTEAFF
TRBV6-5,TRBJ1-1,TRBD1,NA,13,TGTGCCAGCAGCAGGGGGTCGAGGACTGAAGCTTTCTTT,CASSRGSRTEAFF
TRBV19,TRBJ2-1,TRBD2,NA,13,TGTGCCAGTAGTCCCGGGGGGAGTAATGAGCAGTTCTTC,CASSPGGSNEQFF
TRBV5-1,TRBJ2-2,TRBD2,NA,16,TGTGCCAGCAGCCCGGGGGGGGCGCAGAACACCGGGGAGCTGTTTTTT,CASSPGGAQNTGELFF